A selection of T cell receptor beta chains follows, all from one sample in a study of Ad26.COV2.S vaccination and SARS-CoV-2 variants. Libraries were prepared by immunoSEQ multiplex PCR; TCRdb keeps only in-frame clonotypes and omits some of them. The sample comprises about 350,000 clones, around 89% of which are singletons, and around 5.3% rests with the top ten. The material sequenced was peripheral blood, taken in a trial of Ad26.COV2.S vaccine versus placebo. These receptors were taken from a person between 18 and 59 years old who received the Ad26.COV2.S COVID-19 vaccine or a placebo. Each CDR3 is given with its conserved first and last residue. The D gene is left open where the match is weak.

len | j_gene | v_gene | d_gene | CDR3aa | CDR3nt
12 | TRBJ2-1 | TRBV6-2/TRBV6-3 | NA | CASSYVSNEQFF | TGTGCCAGCAGTTACGTATCCAATGAGCAGTTCTTC
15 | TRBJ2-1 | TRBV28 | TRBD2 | CASILSGSSYNEQFF | TGTGCCAGCATTCTTAGCGGGAGCTCCTACAATGAGCAGTTCTTC
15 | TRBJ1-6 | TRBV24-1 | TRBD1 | CATSVLGQNNSPLHF | TGTGCCACCAGTGTTCTGGGACAGAATAATTCACCCCTCCACTTT
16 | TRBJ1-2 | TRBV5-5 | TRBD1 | CASSLIETGGLHGYTF | TGTGCCAGCAGCTTGATAGAGACAGGGGGTCTACATGGCTACACCTTC
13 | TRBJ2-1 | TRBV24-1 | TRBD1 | CATGTGDRNEQFF | TGTGCCACCGGGACAGGGGATCGCAATGAGCAGTTCTTC
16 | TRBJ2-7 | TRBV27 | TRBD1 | CASSLWRDRGPYEQYF | TGTGCCAGCAGTTTATGGCGGGACAGGGGGCCCTACGAGCAGTACTTC
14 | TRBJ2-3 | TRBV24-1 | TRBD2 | CATSDPPGGSKQYF | TGTGCCACCAGTGACCCCCCCGGGGGGAGCAAGCAGTATTTT
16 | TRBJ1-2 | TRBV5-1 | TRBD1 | CASTRHDTGTGGRYTF | TGCGCCAGCACCCGACATGACACCGGGACAGGGGGCCGCTACACCTTC
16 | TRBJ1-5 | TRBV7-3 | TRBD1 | CASSLTSTGGVQPQHF | TGTGCCAGCAGCTTAACCTCGACAGGGGGCGTTCAGCCCCAGCATTTT
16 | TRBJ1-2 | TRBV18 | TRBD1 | CASSPAGDSSNYGYTF | TGTGCCAGCTCACCCGCAGGGGACAGTTCTAACTATGGCTACACCTTC
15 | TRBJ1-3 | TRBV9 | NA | CASSVRSSSGNTIYF | TGTGCCAGCAGCGTTCGGAGCAGCTCTGGAAACACCATATATTTT
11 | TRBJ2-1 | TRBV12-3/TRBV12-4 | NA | CASGATNEQFF | TGTGCCAGCGGAGCTACGAATGAGCAGTTCTTC
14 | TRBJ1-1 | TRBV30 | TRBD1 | CAWSRDRAKTEAFF | TGTGCCTGGAGTCGGGACAGGGCGAAAACTGAAGCTTTCTTT
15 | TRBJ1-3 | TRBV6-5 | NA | CASSREGGSGNTIYF | TGTGCCAGCAGTCGCGAGGGGGGCTCTGGAAACACCATATATTTT
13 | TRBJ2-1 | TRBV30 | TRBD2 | CAWSSGRYNEQFF | TGTGCCTGGAGTAGCGGGAGGTACAATGAGCAGTTCTTC
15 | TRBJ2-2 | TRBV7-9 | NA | CASSFRDGNTGELFF | TGTGCCAGCAGCTTCCGGGACGGGAACACCGGGGAGCTGTTTTTT